The 15 T cell receptor beta chains in this list originate from one sample, sequenced in a study of CD8+ T cells in alopecia areata. Treatment specified: oral pan-JAK inhibitor, 5-10 mg twice daily. Alopecia areata patients provided lesional scalp punch biopsies and peripheral blood. RNA extraction was followed by reverse transcription into cDNA, which acted as the sequencing template. Libraries were prepared by immunoSEQ multiplex PCR; TCRdb keeps only in-frame clonotypes and omits some of them. The repertoire holds about 19,000 clones, with around 50% as singletons. Sequenced here: skin, sampled at week 4, from a patient treated with tofacitinib. These receptors originate from a human donor with alopecia areata.

Only one count was recorded for this clone. This rearrangement joins TRBV28 to TRBJ1-6, with D possibly TRBD1 on 5 matching bases. The CDR3 has 18 amino acids. CDR1 and CDR2 from the germline V gene are MDHEN and SYDVKM. Deletions cut 4 bases from V and 1 base from J, with 17 bases between. CDR3 DNA: TGTGCCAGCAGTTCTGGCAGTGGCAAGGGGTCCTATAATTCACCCCTCCACTTT. It encodes CASSSGSGKGSYNSPLHF.

A few counts support this clone. This chain joins TRBV7-2 and TRBJ1-5; D is undetermined. The V and J ends lost 1 base and 1 base respectively, with 11 bases between them. Germline V gene lookup returns CDR1 SGHTA and CDR2 FQGNSA. This CDR3 region has 16 residues. The CDR3 is CASSLEGSSSNQPQHF. CDR3 coding DNA: TGTGCCAGCAGCTTAGAAGGTTCGTCGAGCAATCAGCCCCAGCATTTT.

This clone has a handful of counts. The CDR3 loop reads CAISAGSTDTQYF. The CDR3 bases are TGTGCCATCAGCGCGGGGTCCACAGATACGCAGTATTTT. The chain is built from TRBV10-3 and TRBJ2-3; perhaps TRBD2 as D (6 bases). The CDR3 has 13 amino acids. Looked up from germline, CDR1 is ENHRY and CDR2 is SYGVKD. Deletions cut 6 bases from V and 2 bases from J, with 9 bases between.

This clone has just one count. The CDR3 sequence: CASSRQGGTDTQYF. In DNA, the CDR3 is TGCGCCAGCAGCCGACAGGGAGGAACAGATACGCAGTATTTT. This chain uses TRBV4-1 with TRBJ2-3; D is possibly TRBD1 (7 bases). Germline-derived CDR1 and CDR2 are MGHRA and YSYEKL. The V end was cut by 4 bases, the J end by 3 bases, with 11 bases between. The CDR3 spans 14 residues.

The chain combines TRBV13 with TRBJ2-5; the D is unclear. The CDR3 contains 12 residues. Germline loops: CDR1 PRHDT, CDR2 FYEKMQ (reference sequence). Trimming left V 5 bases short and J 4 bases short, with 8 bases between. This CDR3 reads CASSTWGETQYF. The CDR3 DNA reads TGTGCCAGCAGCACGTGGGGAGAGACCCAGTACTTC.

The chain recombines TRBV5-8 with TRBJ1-1; 9 nucleotides match TRBD1. CDR1 SGHTS and CDR2 YDEGEE come from the germline V gene. CDR3 length: 15 amino acids. After removal of 5 bases from V and 5 bases from J, the junction contained 10 bases not matched to a gene. DNA of the CDR3: TGTGCCAGCAGACCACCGGGACAGGGCAAGACTGAAGCTTTCTTT. Amino acid sequence: CASRPPGQGKTEAFF.

The gene calls are TRBV5-4 and TRBJ2-3, with 8 bases lining up with TRBD2. This CDR3 region has 14 residues. CDR1 and CDR2 (germline): SGHNT, YYREEE (reference sequence). V trimming: 2 bases; J trimming: 1 base; junction bases outside the gene matches: 0. The CDR3 sequence: CASSFGGGTDTQYF. The CDR3 coding sequence is TGTGCCAGCAGCTTCGGGGGGGGCACAGATACGCAGTATTTT.

The chain employs TRBV5-1 and TRBJ1-2; D unresolved. CDR3 length equals 14 residues. Germline assignment: CDR1 SGHRS and CDR2 YFSETQ. Trimming removed 0 bases from V and 0 bases from J, with 6 bases in between. The CDR3 coding sequence is TGCGCCAGCAGCTTGGTTTCCGCTAACTATGGCTACACCTTC. Its protein is CASSLVSANYGYTF.

This clone was seen a few times. The genes are TRBV6-5 and TRBJ1-1, with D possibly TRBD1 on 6 matching bases. Per the germline V gene, CDR1 is MNHEY and CDR2 is SVGAGI. This CDR3 is 13 amino acids long. Deletions cut 10 bases from V and 3 bases from J, with 15 bases between. CDR3 nucleotide sequence: TGTGCCACAGGCAGGGGTACGGACACTGAAGCTTTCTTT. It yields the protein CATGRGTDTEAFF.

The J gene is TRBJ1-3, the V gene TRBV4-1; 7 bases match TRBD1. The ends lost 4 bases at V and 3 bases at J; junction bases unmatched: 15. The CDR3 is 18 amino acids. CDR1 is MGHRA and CDR2 is YSYEKL in the germline V gene. CDR3 residues: CASSPLGTALGFGNTIYF. The CDR3 nucleotides read TGCGCCAGCAGCCCCCTAGGGACAGCCCTTGGTTTTGGAAACACCATATATTTT.

This clone was detected a few times. The V call is TRBV7-6, the J call TRBJ2-3; no clear D. The length of the CDR3 is 13 residues. The germline V and J ends were trimmed by 1 base and 4 bases, with 6 bases remaining between them. CDR1 is SGHVS and CDR2 is FNYEAQ in the germline V gene. The CDR3 sequence: CASSLGLPDTQYF. Written as DNA, the CDR3 is TGTGCCAGCAGCTTAGGGTTGCCAGATACGCAGTATTTT.

CDR3 bases: TGTGCCAGCAGAGAGCGTCTCTATGGCTACACCTTC. This gives the protein CASRERLYGYTF. V and J are TRBV28 and TRBJ1-2, with D unresolved. Deletions cut 6 bases from V and 4 bases from J, with 9 bases between. Germline V gene lookup returns CDR1 MDHEN and CDR2 SYDVKM. The CDR3 consists of 12 residues.

This clone was counted only a few times. The same CDR3 also results from other DNA sequences found in this sample. This sequence joins TRBV7-2 and TRBJ1-1; TRBD1 agrees at 10 bases. J was trimmed by 5 bases and V by 5 bases; bases with no gene match: 5. This CDR3 region has 14 residues. Looked up from germline, CDR1 is SGHTA and CDR2 is FQGNSA. CDR3 residues: CASSLTGGATEAFF. For the CDR3, the DNA is TGTGCCAGCAGCCTGACAGGGGGCGCGACTGAAGCTTTCTTT.

The V and J genes are TRBV7-6 and TRBJ1-2; 10 bases are a match to TRBD1. CDR3 length: 15 amino acids. V gave up 5 bases and J gave up 3 bases; unmatched junction bases: 6. CDR1 is SGHVS and CDR2 is FNYEAQ in the germline V gene. Here the CDR3 DNA reads TGTGCCAGCAGCCCCACCGGGACAGGGGACTATGGCTACACCTTC. Protein product: CASSPTGTGDYGYTF.

The V gene is TRBV7-2, the J gene TRBJ2-5, with 7 bases aligning to TRBD2. With V trimmed by 6 bases and J by 9 bases, 7 bases remained unmatched. The germline gives CDR1 SGHTA, CDR2 FQGNSA. The CDR3 spans 12 residues. CDR3 loop: CASSPFGGSQYF. CDR3 bases: TGTGCCAGCAGTCCTTTCGGGGGGTCCCAGTACTTC. The variable domain in full, with the rest retrieved from reference TRBV7-2 and TRBJ2-5, is GAGVSQSPSNKVTEKGKDVELRCDPISGHTALYWYRQSLGQGLEFLIYFQGNSAPDKSGLPSDRFSAERTGGSVSTLTIQRTQQEDSAVYLCASSPFGGSQYFGPGTRLLVL.